This passage covers 3 T cell receptor beta chains from one sample sequenced in a study of liver allograft versus peripheral blood T cells. Study details: Repertoires of T cell receptors in transplanted livers were compared with recipients' peripheral blood repertoires.

TCRdb reprocessed the reads with MiXCR, giving one entry per CDR3 protein. In the table there are around 13,000 distinct CDR3 sequences, 28% of which are singletons. The receptors shown here come from a human patient who had a liver transplant. A subset of T cells may come from the graft donor.

The chain combines TRBV15 with TRBJ1-2; 7 bases match TRBD1. Germline CDR1 is LNHNV and CDR2 is YYDKDF (reference sequence). V shed 4 bases and J 4 bases; nucleotides not matched to a gene: 6. CDR3 length equals 14 residues. The CDR3 DNA reads TGTGCCACCAGCACCGGGACAGCCCCCTATGGCTACACCTTC. Translation: CATSTGTAPYGYTF.

This clonotype ranks as medium-sized (0.01 to 0.1%). The gene calls are TRBV6-1 and TRBJ1-1, with no clear D. CDR3 length equals 15 residues. Germline assignment: CDR1 MNHNS and CDR2 SASEGT. Trimming removed 3 bases at V and 1 base at J, with 12 bases between. The CDR3 region is CASSETPRENTEAFF. DNA of the CDR3: TGTGCCAGCAGTGAGACTCCCCGGGAGAACACTGAAGCTTTCTTT.

A note on this clonotype: A much larger clonotype is one base distant, so this may be a read error. The gene calls are TRBV28 and TRBJ1-1, with D hard to call. This CDR3 contains 13 residues. The V gene's germline CDR1 is MDHEN and CDR2 SYDVKM. V shed 8 bases and J shed 4 bases, with 14 bases lying between them. The DNA for the CDR3 is TGTGCCAGCTGTAGAGGGCCCGGCACTGAAGCTTTCTTT. It codes for CASCRGPGTEAFF.